Detailed here is one T cell receptor beta chain. TCRdb redid the calling of the RT-PCR reads with MiXCR, one entry per CDR3 protein. Among about 570,000 distinct CDR3 sequences listed, over 9% were seen once. This record comes from a study of response to subunit inactivated influenza vaccine. The germline gives CDR1 SEHNR, CDR2 FQNEAQ (reference sequence). Trimming at V came to 1 base and at J to 7 bases, leaving 3 bases not matched to a gene. The length of the CDR3 is 14 residues. Separately, the same data were catalogued under a study of T cells expressing NK-cell markers. In that study: With UMIs, 5'RACE template switching was used to make TCR beta cDNA. It was from sorted CD3+CD56+NKG2C+, CD3+CD56+NKG2C- and CD3+CD56-NKG2C+ T cells that TCR beta repertoires came.

The receptor was isolated from a man between 45 and 60 years old who received an inactivated influenza vaccine. V and J are TRBV7-9 and TRBJ2-1; TRBD1 matches 8 bases. This specimen consisted of PBMCs from blood, obtained on the day of vaccination. CDR3 residues: CASSLGTGYNEQFF. The CDR3 DNA reads TGTGCCAGCAGCTTAGGGACAGGGTATAATGAGCAGTTCTTC.